The 30 T cell receptor beta chains listed next were all sequenced from one sample in a study of blood T cell repertoires in COVID-19. The method was immunoSEQ multiplex PCR; TCRdb's version includes in-frame clones alone and lacks a portion of them. Of about 41,000 clones listed, 65% to 85% are singletons. What was sequenced was peripheral blood. These receptors were collected from a woman aged 80 or older with active or convalescent COVID-19.

This sequence joins TRBV6-5 and TRBJ2-7; no clear D. The ends were cut back, 10 bases at V and 0 bases at J, with 10 bases in the middle. Per germline, CDR1 MNHEY and CDR2 SVGAGI. The CDR3 contains 12 residues. This chain's CDR3 is CAINDNSYEQYF. As DNA, the CDR3 is TGTGCCATTAACGACAACTCCTACGAGCAGTACTTC.

V and J are TRBV28 and TRBJ1-5; possibly TRBD1 for D (6 bases). CDR1 MDHEN and CDR2 SYDVKM come from the germline V gene. The CDR3 runs 18 residues. Trimming pared 4 bases from V and 0 bases from J, leaving 19 bases between. This chain's CDR3 is CASSSQGPGQYSNQPQHF. The DNA of the CDR3 is TGTGCCAGCAGTTCCCAGGGGCCAGGGCAATATAGCAATCAGCCCCAGCATTTT.

V is TRBV7-3 and J is TRBJ2-7; 9 bases are shared with TRBD1. This CDR3 has 14 residues. Germline V gives CDR1 SGHTA, CDR2 FQGTGA. With 0 bases clipped from V and 5 bases from J, the junction kept 2 bases outside the gene matches. The DNA of the CDR3 is TGTGCCAGCAGCTTAACCGGGACAGGGAACGAGCAGTACTTC. Amino acids: CASSLTGTGNEQYF.

This clone was counted only a few times. The chain carries TRBV4-1 and TRBJ1-2; possible D gene TRBD1, 5 bases. Germline CDR1 MGHRA, CDR2 YSYEKL. Trimming took 3 bases from V and 6 from J, leaving 23 bases between them. This CDR3 contains 17 residues. This CDR3 reads CASSHPPRGGESHGYTF. CDR3 DNA: TGCGCCAGCAGCCACCCTCCCCGGGGAGGGGAGTCTCATGGCTACACCTTC.

The chain links TRBV6-2 or TRBV6-3 to TRBJ2-1, with 8 bases aligning to TRBD1. This CDR3 is 17 amino acids long. Germline V lookup: CDR1 MNHEY, CDR2 SVGEGT. V was pared by 0 bases and J by 8 bases, with 12 bases of the junction left unmatched. In DNA, the CDR3 is TGTGCCAGCAGTTACTCAGCCCCAGGGGGCTTGTTTGATGAGCAGTTCTTC. Translated, it gives CASSYSAPGGLFDEQFF.

V is TRBV18 and J is TRBJ2-2; no reliable D call. V lost 5 bases to trimming and J lost 6 bases, with 10 bases between them. The CDR3 is 13 amino acids. Germline V lookup: CDR1 KGHSH, CDR2 LQKENI. The CDR3 DNA reads TGTGCCAGCTCAAGTGGTTGGCCCGGGGAGCTGTTTTTT. Translating gives CASSSGWPGELFF. Variable domain in full (rest from reference TRBV18 and TRBJ2-2): NAGVMQNPRHLVRRRGQEARLRCSPMKGHSHVYWYRQLPEEGLKFMVYLQKENIIDESGMPKERFSAEFPKEGPSILRIQQVVRGDSAAYFCASSSGWPGELFFGEGSRLTVL.

This chain connects TRBV5-5 to TRBJ1-1; 8 bases map to TRBD1. The CDR3 has 16 residues. Germline V lookup: CDR1 SGHKS, CDR2 YYEKEE (reference sequence). V was clipped by 1 base and J by 1 base; unmatched bases: 6. The CDR3 nucleotides are TGTGCCAGCAGCTTGTATTTGGGGACAGGGAACACTGAAGCTTTCTTT. Protein: CASSLYLGTGNTEAFF.

This sequence joins TRBV19 and TRBJ1-1; no clear D. The germline gives CDR1 LNHDA, CDR2 SQIVND (reference sequence). V was trimmed by 4 bases and J by 2 bases, leaving 14 bases between them. The CDR3 is made up of 15 amino acids. CDR3 sequence reads: CASSTVAVGNTEAFF. In DNA form, the CDR3 reads TGTGCCAGTAGTACGGTTGCGGTTGGTAACACTGAAGCTTTCTTT.

This clone has a handful of counts. V and J are TRBV9 and TRBJ2-1; TRBD2 agrees at 7 bases. CDR3 length equals 16 residues. Losses at the gene ends were 3 bases for V and 7 bases for J; bases not matched to a gene: 13. Looked up from germline, CDR1 is SGDLS and CDR2 is YYNGEE. The CDR3 reads CASSGGTPSGGNEQFF. The CDR3 DNA follows: TGTGCCAGCAGCGGGGGAACCCCTAGCGGCGGTAATGAGCAGTTCTTC.

The chain employs TRBV12-3 or TRBV12-4 and TRBJ1-4; 7 bases match TRBD1. The junction had 5 bases not matched to a gene; V was cut back by 2 bases and J by 14 bases. This CDR3 has 12 amino acids. The CDR3 loop reads CASSLTQGVLFF. In nucleotides, the CDR3 is TGTGCCAGCAGTTTAACGCAGGGGGTTCTGTTTTTT.

The CDR3 region is CAWSALAAAYEQYF. In nucleotides, the CDR3 is TGTGCCTGGAGTGCCCTAGCGGCGGCCTACGAGCAGTACTTC. This chain uses TRBV30 with TRBJ2-7; TRBD2 matches at 7 bases. CDR1 and CDR2 (germline): GTSNPN, SVGIG (reference sequence). V gave up 1 base and J gave up 2 bases; unmatched junction bases: 5. The CDR3 totals 14 residues.

The chain is built from TRBV19 and TRBJ1-4; TRBD1 is a possible D gene (6 bases). Germline CDR1 is LNHDA and CDR2 is SQIVND (reference sequence). The V end lost 9 bases, the J end lost 4 bases, and 15 bases lay between the germline ends. This CDR3 is built from 14 residues. CDR3 coding DNA: TGTGCCAGCTGGGGGGGGCGAGATAATGAAAAACTGTTTTTT. The encoded protein is CASWGGRDNEKLFF.

The chain carries TRBV28 and TRBJ1-4, with TRBD1 identical over 7 bases. The junction had 8 bases not matched to a gene; V was cut back by 2 bases and J by 8 bases. The V gene's germline CDR1 is MDHEN and CDR2 SYDVKM. The CDR3 has 15 amino acids. The CDR3 reads CASSLRARGSEKLFF. In nucleotides, the CDR3 is TGTGCCAGCAGTTTAAGAGCCAGGGGGAGCGAAAAACTGTTTTTT.

This clone has a single count. V and J are TRBV2 and TRBJ2-3; the match to TRBD2 covers 10 bases. The V and J ends lost 11 bases and 4 bases, in that order; junction bases with no gene match: 6. CDR1 is SNHLY, CDR2 FYNNEI, per germline. This CDR3 contains 13 residues. The CDR3 DNA is TGTGCCGGAGGGACTAGCGCCGCAGATACGCAGTATTTT. The encoded protein is CAGGTSAADTQYF.

This clone appeared once. The chain couples TRBV30 to TRBJ1-5, with D possibly matching TRBD1 (6 bases). The V and J ends lost 1 base and 8 bases respectively, with 12 bases between them. This CDR3 comprises 13 residues. Germline V CDR1 and CDR2: GTSNPN, SVGIG (reference sequence). The CDR3 bases are TGTGCCTGGAGTGAGCAGGGGCAAAAGCCCCAGCATTTT. As protein: CAWSEQGQKPQHF.

The chain links TRBV7-3 to TRBJ2-3; unclear D gene. This CDR3 has 12 residues. Deletions cut 4 bases from V and 5 bases from J, with 7 bases between. CDR1 is SGHTA and CDR2 is FQGTGA in the germline V gene. This CDR3 is CASSYIGDTQYF. CDR3 DNA: TGTGCCAGCAGCTACATTGGAGATACGCAGTATTTT.

V and J are TRBV7-3 and TRBJ2-5; D not resolved. This CDR3 spans 13 amino acids. Germline V gene data show CDR1 as SGHTA and CDR2 as FQGTGA. V lost 4 bases and J lost 4, with 10 bases in between. The CDR3 loop is CASSSTSRETQYF. Written as DNA, the CDR3 is TGTGCCAGCAGCTCGACATCTCGAGAGACCCAGTACTTC.

The chain joins TRBV25-1 to TRBJ2-2, with a tentative D call TRBD1 (6 bases). V lost 6 bases and J lost 3, with 8 bases in between. Germline V gives CDR1 MGHDK, CDR2 SYGVNS. This CDR3 spans 13 amino acids. Here the CDR3 DNA reads TGTGCCAGCAGACAGGGATACACCGGGGAGCTGTTTTTT. Its translation is CASRQGYTGELFF.

This chain connects TRBV27 to TRBJ1-1, with D unresolved. Germline loops: CDR1 MNHEY, CDR2 SMNVEV (reference sequence). CDR3 length equals 12 residues. The V end was cut by 10 bases, the J end by 1 base, with 10 bases between. The CDR3 nucleotides are TGTGCCACCCGAACAGCGAACACTGAAGCTTTCTTT. Residues: CATRTANTEAFF.

V is TRBV27 and J is TRBJ2-7, with 13 bases that match TRBD2. Germline V gene sequence: CDR1 MNHEY, CDR2 SMNVEV (reference sequence). The ends lost 4 bases at V and 0 bases at J; junction bases unmatched: 12. The CDR3 extends over 19 amino acids. CDR3 DNA: TGTGCCAGCAGTTCCGCCCGAGGGACTAGCGGGACCGGCTCCTACGAGCAGTACTTC. Its protein product is CASSSARGTSGTGSYEQYF.

This clone was observed a handful of times. The chain couples TRBV6-2 or TRBV6-3 to TRBJ2-1; D uncertain. Per germline, CDR1 MNHEY and CDR2 SVGEGT. Deletions cut 5 bases from V and 0 bases from J, with 8 bases between. CDR3 length: 14 residues. The CDR3 DNA reads TGTGCCAGCAGTCTCCTTAGCTCCTACAATGAGCAGTTCTTC. As protein: CASSLLSSYNEQFF.

The gene calls are TRBV11-2 and TRBJ2-1, with 7 bases identical to TRBD1. This CDR3 is 13 amino acids long. With 3 bases clipped from V and 9 bases from J, the junction kept 5 bases outside the gene matches. Looked up from germline, CDR1 is SGHAT and CDR2 is FQNNGV. The CDR3 is CASSLSTGLEQFF. The CDR3 nucleotides read TGTGCCAGCAGCTTGTCGACAGGGCTTGAGCAGTTCTTC.

This rearrangement joins TRBV6-2 or TRBV6-3 to TRBJ2-7; 10 bases agree with TRBD1. CDR1 and CDR2 (germline): MNHEY, SVGEGT. V gave up 4 bases and J gave up 3 bases; unmatched junction bases: 12. The CDR3 runs 17 residues. The CDR3 region is CASSFETGTGVFYEQYF. Here the CDR3 DNA reads TGTGCCAGCAGTTTCGAAACCGGGACAGGGGTCTTCTACGAGCAGTACTTC.

The chain couples TRBV6-5 to TRBJ1-2; maybe TRBD1 (6 bases). From germline, CDR1 is MNHEY and CDR2 SVGAGI. Between the trimmed V and J ends, which lost 7 bases and 3 bases, there was a span of 12 bases. This CDR3 comprises 13 residues. The CDR3: CASTLGADYGYTF. CDR3 in DNA: TGTGCCAGCACCTTGGGGGCTGACTATGGCTACACCTTC.

The chain couples TRBV7-3 to TRBJ2-1, with a tentative D call TRBD2 (5 bases). CDR3 size: 16 residues. The germline V gene encodes CDR1 SGHTA and CDR2 FQGTGA. Trimming left V 0 bases short and J 3 bases short, with 12 bases between. CDR3 residues: CASSLTGGQNYNEQFF. The CDR3 nucleotides are TGTGCCAGCAGCTTAACCGGCGGGCAAAACTACAATGAGCAGTTCTTC.

The chain joins TRBV15 to TRBJ2-7; D is perhaps TRBD1 (5 bases). There are 14 residues in the CDR3. CDR1 is LNHNV, CDR2 YYDKDF, per germline (reference sequence). Between the trimmed V and J ends, which lost 2 bases and 0 bases, there was a span of 8 bases. CDR3 residues: CATSRQGNSYEQYF. CDR3 coding DNA: TGTGCCACCAGCAGACAGGGCAACTCCTACGAGCAGTACTTC.

The gene calls are TRBV3-1 (or the pseudogene TRBV3-2) and TRBJ1-4, with 8 bases lining up with TRBD1. The V segment lost 0 bases and the J segment 7 bases; nucleotides outside the gene matches: 10. The CDR3 has 17 amino acids. CDR1 is LGHDT, CDR2 YNNKEL, per germline (reference sequence). The CDR3 DNA is TGTGCCAGCAGCCAAGATCACAGGACAGGGTCGGGTGAAAAACTGTTTTTT. As protein: CASSQDHRTGSGEKLFF.

This chain links TRBV7-2 with TRBJ2-3, with 12 bases identical to TRBD2. Losses at the gene ends were 2 bases for V and 6 bases for J; bases not matched to a gene: 9. This CDR3 is built from 17 residues. CDR1 is SGHTA, CDR2 FQGNSA, per germline. CDR3 protein: CASSLRLAGGPFDTQYF. For the CDR3, the DNA is TGTGCCAGCAGCTTAAGGCTAGCGGGAGGGCCCTTCGATACGCAGTATTTT.

This clone was seen a few times. The rearrangement links TRBV18 to TRBJ2-7, with 7 bases aligning to TRBD2. J was trimmed by 4 bases and V by 3 bases; bases with no gene match: 9. Germline CDR1 is KGHSH and CDR2 is LQKENI. This CDR3 spans 15 amino acids. This chain's CDR3 is CASSPAGARGYEQYF. CDR3 sequence (DNA): TGTGCCAGCTCACCGGCTGGGGCGCGGGGGTACGAGCAGTACTTC.

This chain connects TRBV18 to TRBJ2-4; D uncertain. V was trimmed by 5 bases and J by 2 bases, leaving 13 bases between them. Looked up from germline, CDR1 is KGHSH and CDR2 is LQKENI. The CDR3 has 15 amino acids. The CDR3 protein is CASSSAPPPKNIQYF. CDR3 bases: TGTGCCAGCTCATCAGCGCCGCCCCCCAAAAACATTCAGTACTTC.